The 17 T cell receptor beta chains below were found in one sample sequenced in a study of identical twins. Using its own MiXCR run on the 5' RACE reads, TCRdb lists one record per CDR3 protein. The sample holds 1.5 million to 2 million distinct CDR3 sequences, around 33% seen once. The sample taken for sequencing was cord blood. The receptors were sampled from a newborn girl in good health.

V is TRBV5-6 and J is TRBJ2-5, with D perhaps TRBD1 or TRBD2 (5 bases each). The J call may be mistaken, given a closer DNA end match to TRBJ2-7. Germline values: CDR1 SGHDT, CDR2 YYEEEE. This CDR3 has 16 amino acids. The CDR3 sequence: CASSSLIRDLAHEQYF. The DNA of the CDR3 is TGTGCCAGCAGCTCTTTAATCCGGGACCTTGCCCACGAGCAGTACTTC.

This rearrangement joins TRBV3-1 to TRBJ1-3, with D maybe TRBD1 (6 bases). Trimming cost V 5 bases and J 2 bases, with 13 bases left between them. The germline gives CDR1 LGHDT, CDR2 YNNKEL (reference sequence). CDR3 length: 15 amino acids. CDR3: CASSGHGTPGNTIYF. The CDR3 DNA reads as TGTGCCAGCAGCGGACACGGGACACCTGGAAACACCATATATTTT.

This clonotype was observed a handful of times. The rearrangement uses TRBV12-3 or TRBV12-4 and TRBJ1-5; no definite D call. V was clipped by 2 bases and J by 2 bases, with 7 bases between them. The length of the CDR3 is 14 residues. Here the CDR3 DNA reads TGTGCCAGCAGTTTATGGAGGGGCAATCAGCCCCAGCATTTT. Amino acid sequence: CASSLWRGNQPQHF.

This clonotype was observed a handful of times. The J gene is TRBJ1-2, the V gene TRBV6-5; D remains ambiguous. Trimming shortened V by 0 bases and J by 0 bases, and 8 bases separated the two germline ends. CDR3 length: 15 residues. The germline CDR1 and CDR2 sequences are MNHEY and SVGAGI. The CDR3 loop is CASSYSVGSNYGYTF. CDR3 coding DNA: TGTGCCAGCAGTTACTCCGTAGGCTCTAACTATGGCTACACCTTC.

This clonotype turned up a few times. V gene TRBV30 combines with J gene TRBJ2-1, with TRBD2 as a possible D gene (6 bases). Looked up from germline, CDR1 is GTSNPN and CDR2 is SVGIG (reference sequence). The length of the CDR3 is 12 residues. Trimming pared 2 bases from V and 7 bases from J, leaving 9 bases between. CDR3 sequence: CAWSHGRNEQFF. CDR3 coding DNA: TGTGCCTGGAGTCACGGGAGAAATGAGCAGTTCTTC.

The genes are TRBV7-9 and TRBJ2-7; TRBD2 matches at 8 bases. The CDR3 consists of 15 residues. J lost 7 bases, V lost 1 base, and 9 bases had no gene match. Germline V gene sequence: CDR1 SEHNR, CDR2 FQNEAQ (reference sequence). CDR3 nucleotides: TGTGCCAGCAGCTTAGTGGCGGGGGGTTCTAATGAGCAGTACTTC. It encodes CASSLVAGGSNEQYF.

The chain combines TRBV14 with TRBJ1-6; perhaps TRBD1 as D (5 bases). Germline loops: CDR1 SGHDN, CDR2 FVKESK. V was trimmed by 1 base and J by 7 bases, leaving 11 bases between them. The CDR3 has 15 residues. The chain's CDR3 is CASSQVGTGNSPLHF. CDR3 nucleotides: TGTGCCAGCAGCCAAGTCGGGACGGGAAATTCACCCCTCCACTTT. The whole variable domain, remainder taken from reference TRBV14 and TRBJ1-6, is EAGVTQFPSHSVIEKGQTVTLRCDPISGHDNLYWYRRVMGKEIKFLLHFVKESKQDESGMPNNRFLAERTGGTYSTLKVQPAELEDSGVYFCASSQVGTGNSPLHFGNGTRLTVT.

This chain connects TRBV7-9 to TRBJ2-1, with 10 nucleotides matching TRBD2. Germline CDR1 is SEHNR and CDR2 is FQNEAQ (reference sequence). This CDR3 has 16 amino acids. Trimming cost V 1 base and J 9 bases; bases outside gene matches: 9. The chain's CDR3 is CASSLGGLAVPTEQFF. The CDR3 DNA is TGTGCCAGCAGCTTAGGAGGACTAGCGGTCCCGACTGAGCAGTTCTTC.

The V and J genes are TRBV6-1 and TRBJ2-3; TRBD2 matches at 14 bases. The CDR3 totals 16 residues. The V and J ends lost 7 bases and 5 bases, in that order; junction bases with no gene match: 8. Germline lookup yields CDR1 MNHNS and CDR2 SASEGT. CDR3 residues: CASTGLAGGSEDTQYF. CDR3 coding DNA: TGTGCCAGCACCGGACTAGCGGGAGGAAGTGAAGATACGCAGTATTTT.

This clonotype was detected a few times. This chain uses TRBV4-1 with TRBJ2-1; 7 bases align to TRBD2. This CDR3 is 14 amino acids long. Per germline, CDR1 MGHRA and CDR2 YSYEKL. The J segment lost 4 bases and the V segment lost 11 bases, leaving 11 bases of the junction unmatched. The CDR3 sequence is CAAGPRRGYNEQFF. The DNA of the CDR3 is TGCGCCGCTGGCCCTCGGCGGGGGTACAATGAGCAGTTCTTC.

Concerning this clonotype: One base away lies a much larger clone, so this may be a sequencing read error. The V and J genes are TRBV29-1 and TRBJ2-4; the D is unclear. Germline lookup yields CDR1 SQVTM and CDR2 ANQGSEA. This CDR3 has 14 residues. The CDR3 nucleotides read TGCAGCGCTGAAGACACGCCAGCCAAAAACATTCAGTACTTC. Translating gives CSAEDTPAKNIQYF.

The gene calls are TRBV20-1 and TRBJ1-1; D not certain. V was cut by 1 base and J by 0 bases, with 18 bases left in between. This CDR3 is built from 17 residues. Germline V gene data show CDR1 as DFQATT and CDR2 as SNEGSKA (reference sequence). CDR3 nucleotides: TGCAGTGCTAGAGCCGGGCTCCTCTCGGGGTTGAACACTGAAGCTTTCTTT. Translation gives CSARAGLLSGLNTEAFF.

This clonotype was seen more than once but under ten times. V and J are TRBV20-1 and TRBJ2-7; D gene ambiguous. V shed 4 bases and J shed 2 bases, with 15 bases lying between them. Germline lookup yields CDR1 DFQATT and CDR2 SNEGSKA (reference sequence). CDR3 length: 14 amino acids. CDR3 region: CSATPSDGTYEQYF. DNA for the CDR3: TGCAGTGCTACCCCAAGCGACGGAACCTACGAGCAGTACTTC.

Ten or more counts support this clonotype. V is TRBV6-5 and J is TRBJ2-7; 7 bases fit TRBD2. This CDR3 is 15 amino acids long. Trimming removed 0 bases from V and 0 bases from J; junction bases left unmatched: 2. Germline CDR1 MNHEY, CDR2 SVGAGI. The CDR3 loop reads CASSYSGRSSYEQYF. The CDR3 nucleotides read TGTGCCAGCAGTTACTCCGGGAGGAGCTCCTACGAGCAGTACTTC.

The CDR3 bases are TGCGCCAGCAGCCAGCTCAGGATAGATGAGCAGTTCTTC. Protein product: CASSQLRIDEQFF. The chain is built from TRBV4-1 and TRBJ2-1; unclear D gene. The CDR3 loop spans 13 amino acids. Germline V gene data show CDR1 as MGHRA and CDR2 as YSYEKL. Trimming shortened V by 3 bases and J by 8 bases, and 11 bases separated the two germline ends.

V is TRBV12-3 or TRBV12-4 and J is TRBJ2-5; D remains ambiguous. The DNA matches TRBJ2-7 better at its end, which makes the J call doubtful. The CDR3 is 14 residues long. The chain's CDR3 is CASSLISISYEQYF. CDR3 bases: TGTGCCAGCAGTTTAATAAGCATTTCCTACGAGCAGTACTTC.

The V and J genes are TRBV24-1 and TRBJ2-5, with 8 bases matching TRBD1. The V segment lost 6 bases and the J segment 5 bases; nucleotides outside the gene matches: 7. This CDR3 comprises 14 residues. Per the germline V gene, CDR1 is KGHDR and CDR2 is SFDVKD. The CDR3 DNA reads as TGTGCCACCAGTTCATCGGACAGGGCTGAGACCCAGTACTTC. Residues: CATSSSDRAETQYF.